These 20 T cell receptor beta chains share one sample of origin, sequenced in a study of blood T cells in healthy people across ages. The second PCR ran about 7 to 12 cycles with a sample-barcoded 5' primer and J-beta primers. TCRdb called the 5' RACE reads again in MiXCR, with one record for every CDR3 protein. Of 800,000 to 950,000 distinct CDR3 sequences in the sample, roughly 29% were seen once. The sample was also reused in another study, on T cells of mothers and their children.

Source material: blood. These receptors all stem from a woman in her 40s in good health.

This clonotype was seen more than once but under ten times. The chain joins TRBV7-2 to TRBJ2-7; TRBD2 matches 9 bases. The CDR3 contains 16 residues. The germline gives CDR1 SGHTA, CDR2 FQGNSA. J lost 0 bases, V lost 1 base, and 4 bases had no gene match. The CDR3 nucleotides read TGTGCCAGCAGCTTAGTTGCGGGGGGGAGCTCCTACGAGCAGTACTTC. Protein product: CASSLVAGGSSYEQYF.

This clonotype was observed a few times. This sequence joins TRBV7-8 and TRBJ2-7; a possible D gene is TRBD2 (5 bases). CDR3 size: 14 residues. V lost 4 bases to trimming and J lost 4 bases, with 14 bases between them. CDR1 is SGHVS and CDR2 is FQNEAQ in the germline V gene. CDR3: CASSSEGSRYEQYF. DNA of the CDR3: TGTGCCAGCAGCTCAGAGGGCAGCCGATACGAGCAGTACTTC.

This clonotype has more than one count but fewer than ten. The rearrangement joins TRBV20-1 to TRBJ1-2; 10 nucleotides match TRBD1. Germline values: CDR1 DFQATT, CDR2 SNEGSKA (reference sequence). Trimming cost V 2 bases and J 5 bases; bases outside gene matches: 5. The CDR3 covers 14 residues. The chain's CDR3 is CSARRDRGYYGYTF. The CDR3 bases are TGCAGTGCTAGAAGGGACAGGGGTTATTATGGCTACACCTTC.

This clonotype was found a few times. Just one base apart from a much larger clone, this may be a read error. CDR3 residues: CATSDDRVGYTGERFF. Written as DNA, the CDR3 is TGTGCCACCAGTGATGACAGGGTTGGTTACACCGGGGAGCGGTTTTTT. This chain connects TRBV24-1 to TRBJ2-2, with 7 bases aligning to TRBD1. Germline-derived CDR1 and CDR2 are KGHDR and SFDVKD. The CDR3 has 16 residues.

The V gene is TRBV27, the J gene TRBJ1-2, with D maybe TRBD1 (5 bases). V was shortened by 4 bases and J by 8 bases, with 20 bases between the two germline ends. Germline loops: CDR1 MNHEY, CDR2 SMNVEV (reference sequence). This CDR3 region has 15 residues. The CDR3 is CASSWSEQGPWGYTF. CDR3 sequence (DNA): TGTGCCAGCAGTTGGTCGGAGCAGGGCCCCTGGGGCTACACCTTC.

This clonotype showed up just a few times. At one end, the junction sequence differs from germline, possibly due to a read error. The chain combines TRBV7-7 with TRBJ2-3; D uncertain. The CDR3 consists of 15 residues. Germline V gene sequence: CDR1 SSHAT, CDR2 FNYEAQ (reference sequence). The CDR3, as DNA: TGTGCTAGCAGCCTGTCGGGTCTCCGAGGAGATACGCAGTATTTT. Translated, it gives CASSLSGLRGDTQYF. Full variable domain (missing parts from reference TRBV7-7 and TRBJ2-3): GAGVSQSPRYKVTKRGQDVTLRCDPISSHATLYWYQQALGQGPEFLTYFNYEAQPDKSGLPSDRFSAERPEGSISTLTIQRTEQRDSAMYRCASSLSGLRGDTQYFGPGTRLTVL.

V is TRBV3-1 and J is TRBJ1-2, with no clear D. Germline CDR1 and CDR2: LGHDT and YNNKEL (reference sequence). This CDR3 is 15 amino acids long. Deletions cut 1 base from V and 2 bases from J, with 11 bases between. The DNA for the CDR3 is TGTGCCAGCAGCCAAGGATTACGTTTGAACTATGGCTACACCTTC. This encodes CASSQGLRLNYGYTF. Variable domain in full (rest from reference TRBV3-1 and TRBJ1-2): DTAVSQTPKYLVTQMGNDKSIKCEQNLGHDTMYWYKQDSKKFLKIMFSYNNKELIINETVPNRFSPKSPDKAHLNLHINSLELGDSAVYFCASSQGLRLNYGYTFGSGTRLTVV.

This sequence joins TRBV12-3 or TRBV12-4 and TRBJ1-1; unclear D gene. V shed 1 base and J shed 10 bases, with 10 bases lying between them. This CDR3 spans 12 amino acids. CDR3 sequence reads: CASSLGAPGAFF. CDR3 DNA: TGTGCCAGCAGTTTAGGCGCGCCGGGAGCTTTCTTT.

V usage is TRBV7-2 and J usage is TRBJ2-5; D is uncertain. The CDR3 is made up of 15 amino acids. Germline-derived CDR1 and CDR2 are SGHTA and FQGNSA. V was cut by 1 base and J by 9 bases, with 18 bases left in between. In DNA, the CDR3 is TGTGCCAGCAGCTTAGGGATGACTCCACGGACCCCCCAGTACTTC. Encoded protein: CASSLGMTPRTPQYF.

About this clonotype: The junction departs from germline at one end; a sequencing error may be responsible. The rearrangement uses TRBV5-6 and TRBJ2-2; D may be TRBD1 or TRBD2 (6 bases each). CDR3 length: 14 residues. Per the germline V gene, CDR1 is SGHDT and CDR2 is YYEEEE. The CDR3 reads CASSLEGGTGERFF. The CDR3 DNA reads TGTGCCAGCAGCTTGGAGGGGGGCACCGGGGAGCGGTTTTTT.

The V and J genes are TRBV27 and TRBJ2-7, with 9 positions matching TRBD2. The CDR3 totals 16 residues. The V gene end was trimmed by 2 bases and the J gene end by 2 bases; junction bases not matched to a gene: 7. Per germline, CDR1 MNHEY and CDR2 SMNVEV (reference sequence). CDR3 sequence: CASSLGGAGGAYEQYF. The CDR3 bases are TGTGCCAGCAGTTTAGGGGGTGCGGGGGGGGCCTACGAGCAGTACTTC.

This rearrangement joins TRBV10-3 to TRBJ2-7, with 8 bases matching TRBD1. Germline trimming cut 6 bases from V and 0 bases from J; bases unmatched to any gene: 4. CDR1 is ENHRY, CDR2 SYGVKD, per germline. This CDR3 is built from 14 residues. CDR3 sequence reads: CAIRATGGSYEQYF. CDR3 nucleotides: TGTGCCATCAGGGCCACAGGGGGCTCCTACGAGCAGTACTTC.

This clonotype was counted at least ten times. This chain links TRBV6-1 with TRBJ2-7; 7 nucleotides match TRBD1. Losses at the gene ends were 5 bases for V and 2 bases for J; bases not matched to a gene: 9. The CDR3 covers 15 residues. CDR1 is MNHNS and CDR2 is SASEGT in the germline V gene. Written as DNA, the CDR3 is TGTGCCAGCAGTCTTCGGACAGGCGACACCTACGAGCAGTACTTC. Residues: CASSLRTGDTYEQYF.

The J gene is TRBJ1-5, the V gene TRBV20-1, with a tentative D call TRBD1 (5 bases). The CDR3 length is 14 residues. Germline-derived CDR1 and CDR2 are DFQATT and SNEGSKA (reference sequence). The CDR3 loop reads CSVDGDLSNQPQHF. The DNA of the CDR3 is TGCAGCGTTGACGGGGACCTCTCAAATCAGCCCCAGCATTTT.

As concerns this clonotype: This may be a read error, as it is one base from a much larger clone. This chain connects TRBV12-3 or TRBV12-4 to TRBJ2-1; 11 nucleotides align to TRBD2. The J call is doubtful: the DNA matches TRBJ2-7 better. This CDR3 comprises 15 residues. The CDR3 nucleotides read TGTGCCAGCAGCACTAGCGGGGGCGGATACAATGAGCAGTACTTC. Encoded protein: CASSTSGGGYNEQYF.

In its sample, this clonotype was seen many times. The rearrangement joins TRBV2 to TRBJ2-4; 7 bases align to TRBD1. CDR3 size: 15 residues. The trim removed 6 bases at V and 0 bases at J, leaving 5 bases unmatched. Germline CDR1 and CDR2: SNHLY and FYNNEI. The CDR3 here is CASSRDSLAKNIQYF. In DNA form, the CDR3 reads TGTGCCAGCAGCCGGGACAGTTTAGCCAAAAACATTCAGTACTTC.

The chain recombines TRBV20-1 with TRBJ2-3, with 10 bases matching TRBD2. J was trimmed by 0 bases and V by 1 base; bases with no gene match: 4. CDR3 size: 16 residues. Germline V gene data show CDR1 as DFQATT and CDR2 as SNEGSKA (reference sequence). Written as DNA, the CDR3 is TGCAGTGCTAGAGCTAGCGGGGGCCTAAGCACAGATACGCAGTATTTT. Translating it yields CSARASGGLSTDTQYF.

As concerns this clonotype: An end of the junction differs from the germline gene, which may be a read error. The genes are TRBV27 and TRBJ2-1; the D is unclear. Looked up from germline, CDR1 is MNHEY and CDR2 is SMNVEV (reference sequence). The CDR3 extends over 15 amino acids. CDR3 DNA: TGTGCCAGTAGTTGGAAGGAGAATTGGTACAACGAGCAGTTCTTC. Its translation is CASSWKENWYNEQFF.

The chain combines TRBV5-1 with TRBJ1-4, with a tentative D call TRBD1 (6 bases). Germline V gives CDR1 SGHRS, CDR2 YFSETQ. The CDR3 has 16 amino acids. The germline V and J ends were trimmed by 4 bases and 0 bases, with 13 bases remaining between them. The CDR3 sequence is CASSTTGPATNEKLFF. In DNA form, the CDR3 reads TGCGCCAGCAGCACGACAGGACCAGCAACTAATGAAAAACTGTTTTTT.

This chain joins TRBV2 and TRBJ1-3, with 9 bases that match TRBD1. This CDR3 has 17 residues. Looked up from germline, CDR1 is SNHLY and CDR2 is FYNNEI. V lost 0 bases to trimming and J lost 4 bases; unmatched junction nucleotides: 7. The CDR3 is CASSEAPQGARGNTIYF. In DNA form, the CDR3 reads TGTGCCAGCAGTGAAGCGCCACAGGGGGCGCGGGGAAACACCATATATTTT.